One and the same sample provided the 30 T cell receptor beta chains below, sequenced in a study of neoadjuvant nivolumab and ipilimumab in lung cancer. Method: immunoSEQ multiplex PCR; TCRdb's copy keeps in-frame clones and lacks some. The sample yields 20,000 to 25,000 clones, approximately 86% seen once. The sequencing used peripheral blood, collected before neoadjuvant nivolumab, alone or with ipilimumab. The receptor source for this set is an adult with non-small cell lung cancer.

The chain has TRBV11-3 and TRBJ2-7; D may correspond to TRBD1 or TRBD2 (6 bases each). The CDR3 has 12 residues. V was cut by 6 bases and J by 6 bases, with 12 bases left in between. Germline values: CDR1 SGHNT, CDR2 YENEEA. The CDR3 region has the DNA TGTGCCAGCAGTAAGGGGGGCGGCGAGCAGTACTTC. Its translation is CASSKGGGEQYF.

The chain recombines TRBV7-8 with TRBJ2-7; the match to TRBD2 covers 7 bases. The CDR3 is made up of 12 amino acids. Unmatched junction bases numbered 5, after V lost 5 bases and J lost 7 bases. The germline V gene encodes CDR1 SGHVS and CDR2 FQNEAQ. CDR3 coding DNA: TGTGCCAGCAGCGGGGGGGGTTGGGAGCAGTACTTC. It translates to CASSGGGWEQYF.

J is TRBJ2-7 and V is TRBV9, with 7 bases aligning to TRBD2. Unmatched junction bases numbered 13, after V lost 6 bases and J lost 7 bases. Per germline, CDR1 SGDLS and CDR2 YYNGEE. This CDR3 has 14 residues. The CDR3 loop is CASNLWGGLGEQYF. The CDR3 DNA reads as TGTGCCAGCAACCTGTGGGGGGGTCTAGGGGAGCAGTACTTC.

The CDR3 DNA reads as TGCGCCAGCAGCTCCCAGGCCGGGACTTGGGGCACAGATACGCAGTATTTT. Encoded protein: CASSSQAGTWGTDTQYF. The chain couples TRBV5-1 to TRBJ2-3; D possibly corresponds to TRBD2 (6 bases). Germline lookup yields CDR1 SGHRS and CDR2 YFSETQ. This CDR3 has 17 residues. Trimming cost V 3 bases and J 1 base, with 18 bases left between them.

This clone was found once. The chain has TRBV7-3 and TRBJ2-5; possible D gene TRBD1, 7 bases. CDR3 length: 13 amino acids. V was clipped by 5 bases and J by 6 bases, with 13 bases between them. Germline loops: CDR1 SGHTA, CDR2 FQGTGA. The CDR3 sequence: CASSAQGGQTQYF. The CDR3 DNA sequence: TGTGCCAGCAGCGCCCAGGGGGGTCAGACCCAGTACTTC.

The rearrangement links TRBV4-3 to TRBJ2-3; 8 bases are a match to TRBD2. The CDR3 contains 13 residues. The V and J ends lost 8 bases and 5 bases, in that order; junction bases with no gene match: 6. Per the germline V gene, CDR1 is LGHNA and CDR2 is YSLEER. CDR3: CASAAREGDTQYF. CDR3 sequence (DNA): TGCGCCAGCGCCGCCCGGGAGGGAGATACGCAGTATTTT.

The rearrangement uses TRBV27 and TRBJ1-5; maybe TRBD1 (6 bases). Germline assignment: CDR1 MNHEY and CDR2 SMNVEV (reference sequence). Trimming took off 5 bases at V and 0 bases at J, with 8 bases between the two ends. This CDR3 has 14 residues. The CDR3 loop reads CASSHRDSNQPQHF. The CDR3 region has the DNA TGTGCCAGCAGTCACAGGGATAGCAATCAGCCCCAGCATTTT.

V and J are TRBV5-5 and TRBJ1-2; D is undetermined. The ends were cut back, 0 bases at V and 8 bases at J, with 5 bases in the middle. The V gene's germline CDR1 is SGHKS and CDR2 YYEKEE (reference sequence). The CDR3 spans 11 residues. DNA of the CDR3: TGTGCCAGCAGCTTGGACGCGGGCTACACCTTC. As protein: CASSLDAGYTF.

CDR3 coding DNA: TGTGCCAGCAGCTTGGGTGGCGGGGAGCAGTTCTTC. Translating it yields CASSLGGGEQFF. V is TRBV7-9 and J is TRBJ2-1, with D maybe TRBD2 (5 bases). Germline values: CDR1 SEHNR, CDR2 FQNEAQ (reference sequence). Trimming cost V 3 bases and J 10 bases, with 10 bases left between them. CDR3 length: 12 amino acids.

This chain links TRBV15 with TRBJ2-1; D call uncertain. The CDR3 is made up of 15 amino acids. Between the trimmed V and J ends, which lost 0 bases and 3 bases, there was a span of 9 bases. From germline, CDR1 is LNHNV and CDR2 YYDKDF (reference sequence). The DNA of the CDR3 is TGTGCCACCAGCAGAGACCCGGGTATCTACAATGAGCAGTTCTTC. Encoded protein: CATSRDPGIYNEQFF.

This clone occurred once. J is TRBJ1-2 and V is TRBV18; 9 nucleotides line up with TRBD1. The germline gives CDR1 KGHSH, CDR2 LQKENI. This CDR3 comprises 18 residues. The V gene end was trimmed by 5 bases and the J gene end by 0 bases; junction bases not matched to a gene: 13. For the CDR3, the DNA is TGTGCCAGCTCAGAGACTCTACCGGGACAGGGAACTAACTATGGCTACACCTTC. Protein product: CASSETLPGQGTNYGYTF.

The chain links TRBV9 to TRBJ1-4; a possible D gene is TRBD1 (5 bases). Germline CDR1 is SGDLS and CDR2 is YYNGEE. The CDR3 contains 14 residues. V was pared by 0 bases and J by 3 bases, with 6 bases between. The CDR3 bases are TGTGCCAGCAGCGTAGGCAGGGCTAATGAAAAACTGTTTTTT. This codes for CASSVGRANEKLFF.

The J gene is TRBJ2-5, the V gene TRBV11-3, with D possibly being TRBD1 (7 bases). V lost 7 bases, J lost 5 bases, and 11 bases lay in between. The CDR3 consists of 12 residues. The germline V gene has CDR1 SGHNT and CDR2 YENEEA. The CDR3 is CASTQGRETQYF. CDR3 DNA sequence: TGTGCCAGCACACAGGGGAGGGAGACCCAGTACTTC.

Here the CDR3 reads CASSASYEQYF. DNA of the CDR3: TGTGCCAGCAGCGCCTCCTACGAGCAGTACTTC. The chain joins TRBV14 to TRBJ2-7; D gene ambiguous. This CDR3 has 11 residues. Germline V gene sequence: CDR1 SGHDN, CDR2 FVKESK. The V and J ends lost 5 bases and 0 bases respectively, with 2 bases between them.

This chain connects TRBV7-2 to TRBJ2-1; 12 bases are a match to TRBD2. V lost 6 bases, J lost 9 bases, and 6 bases stayed unmatched. The CDR3 has 14 residues. Germline V gene sequence: CDR1 SGHTA, CDR2 FQGNSA. CDR3 region: CASRTSGSGLEQFF. The CDR3 bases are TGTGCCAGCAGGACTAGCGGGAGCGGTCTTGAGCAGTTCTTC.

V gene TRBV5-1 combines with J gene TRBJ1-2, with no clear D. The CDR3 is 14 residues long. Germline loops: CDR1 SGHRS, CDR2 YFSETQ. V lost 4 bases and J 0 bases, leaving 10 bases between the germline ends. In DNA form, the CDR3 reads TGCGCCAGCAGCCCGCTCATCTCTAACTATGGCTACACCTTC. Translation: CASSPLISNYGYTF.

V usage is TRBV11-1 and J usage is TRBJ1-1; a weak D match, TRBD1 (5 bases). The CDR3 has 15 amino acids. Germline CDR1 is SGHAT and CDR2 is FQDESV (reference sequence). V was clipped by 3 bases and J by 1 base, with 12 bases between them. The DNA for the CDR3 is TGTGCCAGCAGCTTTAGGGGTCACGAGAACACTGAAGCTTTCTTT. It translates to CASSFRGHENTEAFF.

The chain links TRBV5-1 to TRBJ1-2; no clear D gene. V lost 1 base and J 13 bases, leaving 17 bases between the germline ends. The CDR3 runs 13 residues. The germline gives CDR1 SGHRS, CDR2 YFSETQ. CDR3 DNA: TGCGCCAGCAGCTTGCGAACAGACAACCGACTCACCTTC. It is translated as CASSLRTDNRLTF. Filled out from reference TRBV5-1 and TRBJ1-2, the complete variable domain reads KAGVTQTPRYLIKTRGQQVTLSCSPISGHRSVSWYQQTPGQGLQFLFEYFSETQRNKGNFPGRFSGRQFSNSRSEMNVSTLELGDSALYLCASSLRTDNRLTFGSGTRLTVV.

This clone was seen once. The chain is built from TRBV4-1 and TRBJ2-1, with 11 bases that match TRBD2. The CDR3 totals 16 residues. Germline CDR1 MGHRA, CDR2 YSYEKL. The trim removed 2 bases at V and 3 bases at J, leaving 3 bases unmatched. The CDR3 bases are TGCGCCAGCAGCCAACCGGGACTAGCGGACTACAATGAGCAGTTCTTC. Protein: CASSQPGLADYNEQFF.

This rearrangement joins TRBV5-1 to TRBJ2-7; no clear D gene. Germline V gene lookup returns CDR1 SGHRS and CDR2 YFSETQ. The V gene lost 0 bases and the J gene lost 2 bases, with 9 bases spanning the gap. This CDR3 has 14 amino acids. CDR3 loop: CASSLGSPTYEQYF. In DNA, the CDR3 is TGCGCCAGCAGCTTGGGTAGCCCCACCTACGAGCAGTACTTC.

The chain recombines TRBV2 with TRBJ2-5; TRBD1 matches at 9 bases. CDR1 and CDR2 from the germline V gene are SNHLY and FYNNEI. The CDR3 is 13 amino acids. J was trimmed by 7 bases and V by 6 bases; bases with no gene match: 6. The CDR3 spells CASSPTGGSTQYF. The DNA for the CDR3 is TGTGCCAGCAGCCCCACAGGGGGCTCGACCCAGTACTTC.

The chain links TRBV5-5 to TRBJ2-7, with D unclear. The length of the CDR3 is 15 residues. In germline, CDR1 is SGHKS, CDR2 YYEKEE (reference sequence). V was shortened by 0 bases and J by 7 bases, with 17 bases between the two germline ends. The CDR3 region is CASSLVGFPSDEQYF. The CDR3 DNA sequence: TGTGCCAGCAGCTTGGTAGGTTTCCCGTCTGATGAGCAGTACTTC.

In this sample, this clone turned up once. The chain joins TRBV9 to TRBJ1-1, with D unresolved. V shed 4 bases and J shed 1 base, with 8 bases lying between them. Germline-derived CDR1 and CDR2 are SGDLS and YYNGEE. This CDR3 is built from 13 residues. This chain's CDR3 is CASSSPWNTEAFF. CDR3 in DNA: TGTGCCAGCAGCTCACCGTGGAACACTGAAGCTTTCTTT.

The chain links TRBV14 to TRBJ1-2; weak D call: TRBD1 (5 bases). V was clipped by 1 base and J by 4 bases, with 10 bases between them. This CDR3 is built from 14 residues. Looked up from germline, CDR1 is SGHDN and CDR2 is FVKESK. CDR3 in DNA: TGTGCCAGCAGCCAAGGTGTCGGGGCCTATGGCTACACCTTC. Its protein is CASSQGVGAYGYTF. Using reference TRBV14 and TRBJ1-2 for the parts outside the CDR3, the full variable domain is EAGVTQFPSHSVIEKGQTVTLRCDPISGHDNLYWYRRVMGKEIKFLLHFVKESKQDESGMPNNRFLAERTGGTYSTLKVQPAELEDSGVYFCASSQGVGAYGYTFGSGTRLTVV.

V and J are TRBV5-1 and TRBJ2-7; tentatively, D is TRBD1 (5 bases). There are 13 residues in the CDR3. The ends were cut back, 2 bases at V and 4 bases at J, with 10 bases in the middle. Germline lookup yields CDR1 SGHRS and CDR2 YFSETQ. The chain's CDR3 is CASSFLDTYEQYF. DNA of the CDR3: TGCGCCAGCAGCTTTCTGGACACGTACGAGCAGTACTTC.

The chain joins TRBV2 to TRBJ2-7; no reliable D call. This CDR3 is 14 amino acids long. From germline, CDR1 is SNHLY and CDR2 FYNNEI. V lost 2 bases to trimming and J lost 0 bases, with 8 bases between them. CDR3 amino acids: CASSERRGSYEQYF. As DNA, the CDR3 is TGTGCCAGCAGTGAACGAAGAGGCTCCTACGAGCAGTACTTC.

The chain couples TRBV5-1 to TRBJ2-3; no reliable D call. The V gene lost 5 bases and the J gene lost 2 bases, with 18 bases spanning the gap. CDR3 length equals 16 residues. The germline gives CDR1 SGHRS, CDR2 YFSETQ. This CDR3 is CASREGPTRPTDTQYF. The DNA of the CDR3 is TGCGCCAGCAGGGAAGGGCCGACGAGGCCCACAGATACGCAGTATTTT.

The V and J genes are TRBV7-9 and TRBJ2-3; the D gene could be TRBD1 or TRBD2 (5 bases each). Germline CDR1 is SEHNR and CDR2 is FQNEAQ (reference sequence). This CDR3 is built from 16 residues. V dropped 5 bases and J dropped 3 bases, with 18 bases sitting between them. The CDR3 reads CASSRGRGVWTDTQYF. CDR3 coding DNA: TGTGCCAGCAGCCGCGGACGGGGCGTCTGGACAGATACGCAGTATTTT.

This clone was observed a handful of times. V and J are TRBV27 and TRBJ1-5, with TRBD1 as a possible D gene (5 bases). The V and J ends lost 2 bases and 3 bases respectively, with 8 bases between them. The CDR3 is made up of 14 amino acids. Germline CDR1 is MNHEY and CDR2 is SMNVEV (reference sequence). The CDR3 DNA reads TGTGCCAGCAGTTTAGGGGCTGACAATCAGCCCCAGCATTTT. Translating gives CASSLGADNQPQHF.

The chain joins TRBV29-1 to TRBJ2-3; D uncertain. Germline assignment: CDR1 SQVTM and CDR2 ANQGSEA. The CDR3 runs to 15 residues. Trimming removed 1 base from V and 5 bases from J, with 16 bases in between. The CDR3, as DNA: TGCAGCGTTGAAGGGGCTGAAAGCATCATAGATACGCAGTATTTT. This sequence encodes CSVEGAESIIDTQYF.